This T cell receptor beta chain was identified in a study of blood T cell repertoires in COVID-19. In the study overall: There were acute and convalescent COVID-19 samples, and they came from the United States, Italy and Spain. T cells, B-cell-depleted T cells, or PBMCs supplied cDNA or gDNA.

The CDR3 has 13 residues. V was shortened by 2 bases and J by 7 bases, with 11 bases between the two germline ends. Germline CDR1 reads LNHDA; CDR2 reads SQIVND (reference sequence). Authors' methods: Scientists estimated how many nucleated cells there were by amplifying reference gene primers. The method was immunoSEQ multiplex PCR; TCRdb's version includes in-frame clones alone and lacks a portion of them. For V, J and clone size, that table is used; D and trimming come from the DNA. Counted here are over 200,000 clones, 84% occurring once; the ten biggest clones make up less than 8%. The receptor was derived from a woman aged 45 to 65 with active or convalescent COVID-19. The rearrangement uses TRBV19 and TRBJ1-1, with a tentative D call TRBD1 (5 bases). Sequenced: peripheral blood. Here the CDR3 DNA reads TGTGCCAGTAGTATAACTGGGGCGAATGAAGCTTTCTTT. It codes for CASSITGANEAFF.